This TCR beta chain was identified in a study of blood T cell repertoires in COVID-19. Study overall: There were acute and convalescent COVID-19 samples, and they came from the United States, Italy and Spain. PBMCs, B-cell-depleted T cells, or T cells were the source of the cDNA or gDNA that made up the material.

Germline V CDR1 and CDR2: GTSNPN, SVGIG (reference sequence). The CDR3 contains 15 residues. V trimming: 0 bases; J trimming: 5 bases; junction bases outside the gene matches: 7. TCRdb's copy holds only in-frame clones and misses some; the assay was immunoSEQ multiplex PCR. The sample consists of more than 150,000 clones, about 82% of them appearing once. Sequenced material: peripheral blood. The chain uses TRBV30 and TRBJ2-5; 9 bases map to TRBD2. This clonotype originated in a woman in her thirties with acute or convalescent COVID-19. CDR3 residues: CAWSVRSGRKETQYF. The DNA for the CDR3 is TGTGCCTGGAGTGTACGGAGCGGGAGGAAGGAGACCCAGTACTTC. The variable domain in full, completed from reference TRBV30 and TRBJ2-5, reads SQTIHQWPATLVQPVGSPLSLECTVEGTSNPNLYWYRQAAGRGLQLLFYSVGIGQISSEVPQNLSASRPQDRQFILSSKKLLLSDSGFYLCAWSVRSGRKETQYFGPGTRLLVL.